The source of this T cell receptor (beta chain) is a study of blood T cell repertoires in COVID-19. In its sample, this clone was seen once. Germline V gene sequence: CDR1 SGHTA, CDR2 FQGNSA. The CDR3 totals 16 residues. V lost 5 bases, J lost 2 bases, and 5 bases stayed unmatched. Original methodology: The authors estimated nucleated cell counts from reference gene primer amplification. Method: immunoSEQ multiplex PCR; TCRdb's copy keeps in-frame clones and lacks some. From that table come the V and J calls and clone size; the DNA was used to work out D and trimming. The table has around 240,000 clones, roughly 82% seen once.

The sample taken for sequencing was peripheral blood. J is TRBJ2-2 and V is TRBV7-2; 10 bases are shared with TRBD2. This receptor was taken from a woman aged 40 to 55 who had recovered from COVID-19. CDR3 in amino acids: CASSPIAGGNTGELFF. CDR3 sequence (DNA): TGTGCCAGCAGCCCTATAGCGGGGGGAAACACCGGGGAGCTGTTTTTT.